The TCR beta chain under discussion was sequenced for a study of T cells expressing NK-cell markers. TCRdb re-analyzed the 5' RACE reads; it lists each CDR3 protein once, without DNA. The sample has a few hundred thousand distinct CDR3 sequences. Sample: blood T cells: a sorted CD56 or NKG2C T cell subset, CD4+ or CD8+ T cells, or bulk PBMC T cells (not recorded which). The receptor was derived from a woman aged 45 to 65 in good health.

This CDR3 is CATSREGGVNRNEQFF. The rearrangement uses TRBV15 and TRBJ2-1; lacking DNA, the TRBD2 call made by TCRdb goes unchecked. This CDR3 region has 16 residues. Germline V gene data show CDR1 as LNHNV and CDR2 as YYDKDF (reference sequence).